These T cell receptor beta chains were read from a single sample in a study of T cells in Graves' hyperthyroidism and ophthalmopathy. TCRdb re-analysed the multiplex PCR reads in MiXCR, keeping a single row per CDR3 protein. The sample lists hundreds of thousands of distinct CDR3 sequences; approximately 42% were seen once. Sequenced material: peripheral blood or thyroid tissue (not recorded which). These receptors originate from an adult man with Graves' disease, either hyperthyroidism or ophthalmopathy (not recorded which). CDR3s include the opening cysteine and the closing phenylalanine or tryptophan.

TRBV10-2	CASHQGGGSYEQYF
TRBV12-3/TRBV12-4	CASSPRAQRETQHF
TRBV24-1	CNAGEDRGETQYF
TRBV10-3	CAIRVGQGGSEKLFF
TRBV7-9	CASSDGTGTRNSPLHF
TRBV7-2	CASSPLDGTGVYEQYF
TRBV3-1	CASSQGTALTQETQYF
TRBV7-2	CASSPRLAGESRHEQYF
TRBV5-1	CASSPWEGTQYF
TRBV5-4	CASSPTALYYGYTF
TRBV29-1	CSVGRQGMNTEALF
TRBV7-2	CASSLRTSNNEQYF
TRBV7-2	CASSIYISGYYGYTF
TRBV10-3	CAISPGDTYEQYF
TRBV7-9	CASSSVGDYEQYF
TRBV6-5	CAKPEAAEAGYEQYF
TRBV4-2	CASSQAGSNEKLFF
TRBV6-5	CASSYSLSSGTYEQYF
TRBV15	CATSGANEKLFF
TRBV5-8	CASSLLGGAEVGTEAFF
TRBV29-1	CSVPGQGATEAFF
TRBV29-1	CSVEAGGTETQYF
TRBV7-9	CASSFIGGLGEKLFF
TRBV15	CATSIRRASRTGELFF
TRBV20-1	CSARDIGQGNNSPLHF
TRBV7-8	CASSPGTSGGAQYF
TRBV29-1	CSVAGDKKNSPLHF
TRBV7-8	CASSLYGLGNTEAFF
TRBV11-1	CASSSAADRDTYEQYF
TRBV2	CASSQQIGQRNFYEQYF
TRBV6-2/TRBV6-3	CASSYINTGFSPLHF